This T cell receptor beta chain was retrieved from a study of spatial heterogeneity in lung cancer. Study context: A unique TCR and UMI combination showed up more than ten times in raw reads, on average.

The sample's time point: sample taken at primary tumor resection. No cell sorting; template was whole RNA from tumor, lung tissue or PBMC. The donors were 72 patients with non-small cell lung cancer that was early-stage and untreated. The V and J ends lost 6 bases and 3 bases, in that order; junction bases with no gene match: 7. CDR3 length: 15 amino acids. Ten or more counts support this clonotype. Via MiXCR, TCRdb re-called the 5' RACE reads, giving one row per CDR3 protein. This sample yields about 80,000 distinct CDR3 sequences, of which 15% to 25% are seen a single time; about 6.6% belongs to the top ten.

The receptor's source is a male donor with early-stage non-small cell lung cancer. The sequencing used PBMCs, collected at surgery. V is TRBV12-3 or TRBV12-4 and J is TRBJ2-2; the match to TRBD1 covers 7 bases. This CDR3 is CASRAGGLDTGELFF. The CDR3, as DNA: TGTGCCAGCAGAGCAGGGGGTTTAGACACCGGGGAGCTGTTTTTT.